The 18 T cell receptor beta chains given below trace back to one sample, sequenced in a study of blood T cell repertoires in COVID-19. Data came from immunoSEQ multiplex PCR; TCRdb stores just in-frame clones and leaves some out. The table lists some 100,000 clones, roughly nine tenths of them singletons, with around 1% in the top ten. Sequenced material: peripheral blood. The source is a man aged 60 to 75 with acute or convalescent COVID-19.

This clone is a singleton in its sample. The chain links TRBV5-1 to TRBJ2-2, with D uncertain. Germline V CDR1 and CDR2: SGHRS, YFSETQ. V was pared by 4 bases and J by 5 bases, with 6 bases between. This CDR3 spans 12 amino acids. CDR3 loop: CASSPNTGELFF. CDR3 bases: TGCGCCAGCAGCCCTAATACCGGGGAGCTGTTTTTT.

The chain carries TRBV28 and TRBJ1-2; TRBD1 might be the D (6 bases). CDR1 and CDR2 from the germline V gene are MDHEN and SYDVKM. This CDR3 has 16 residues. Trimming cost V 5 bases and J 0 bases, with 16 bases left between them. The chain's CDR3 is CASSGTGTPPNYGYTF. The CDR3 DNA reads TGTGCCAGCAGTGGAACAGGGACACCGCCTAACTATGGCTACACCTTC.

As concerns this clone: This sample also contains other DNA sequences that code for the same CDR3. V gene TRBV19 combines with J gene TRBJ1-5; tentatively, D is TRBD1 (5 bases). Germline V gene sequence: CDR1 LNHDA, CDR2 SQIVND (reference sequence). Trimming shortened V by 1 base and J by 4 bases, and 5 bases separated the two germline ends. The CDR3 has 13 residues. The CDR3: CASSIAGNQPQHF. The CDR3 DNA follows: TGTGCCAGTAGTATAGCAGGGAATCAGCCCCAGCATTTT. Complete variable domain (other parts from reference TRBV19 and TRBJ1-5): DGGITQSPKYLFRKEGQNVTLSCEQNLNHDAMYWYRQDPGQGLRLIYYSQIVNDFQKGDIAEGYSVSREKKESFPLTVTSAQKNPTAFYLCASSIAGNQPQHFGDGTRLSIL.

V usage is TRBV24-1 and J usage is TRBJ1-5, with 9 bases fitting TRBD1. Germline-derived CDR1 and CDR2 are KGHDR and SFDVKD. V trimming: 4 bases; J trimming: 7 bases; junction bases outside the gene matches: 16. The CDR3 has 18 residues. CDR3: CATSESSGTGYIGQPQHF. Written as DNA, the CDR3 is TGTGCCACCAGTGAGTCTTCCGGGACAGGGTACATCGGGCAGCCCCAGCATTTT.

The rearrangement joins TRBV9 to TRBJ2-3, with TRBD2 identical over 8 bases. The CDR3 extends over 16 amino acids. Unmatched junction bases numbered 8, after V lost 1 base and J lost 4 bases. CDR1 is SGDLS and CDR2 is YYNGEE in the germline V gene. As DNA, the CDR3 is TGTGCCAGCAGCGTATCATCCGGGAGGGCCCCAGATACGCAGTATTTT. This encodes CASSVSSGRAPDTQYF. The complete variable domain, with remaining parts taken from reference TRBV9 and TRBJ2-3, reads DSGVTQTPKHLITATGQRVTLRCSPRSGDLSVYWYQQSLDQGLQFLIQYYNGEERAKGNILERFSAQQFPDLHSELNLSSLELGDSALYFCASSVSSGRAPDTQYFGPGTRLTVL.

CDR3: CASSGLVAGGGNEQFF. Here the CDR3 DNA reads TGTGCCAGCAGTGGCTTAGTAGCGGGAGGAGGTAATGAGCAGTTCTTC. This chain uses TRBV6-1 with TRBJ2-1; 10 bases are shared with TRBD2. Germline CDR1 MNHNS, CDR2 SASEGT. V shed 4 bases, J shed 7 bases, and the junction held 10 bases outside the gene matches. This CDR3 has 16 residues.

The genes are TRBV20-1 and TRBJ2-1, with 9 bases identical to TRBD2. The junction had 7 bases not matched to a gene; V was cut back by 3 bases and J by 4 bases. The germline gives CDR1 DFQATT, CDR2 SNEGSKA (reference sequence). This CDR3 comprises 15 residues. The CDR3 bases are TGCAGTGCTAGTATTGCGACTAGCGGATACAATGAGCAGTTCTTC. As protein: CSASIATSGYNEQFF.

The rearrangement joins TRBV2 to TRBJ2-5, with D perhaps TRBD1 (6 bases). This CDR3 spans 14 amino acids. V gave up 4 bases and J gave up 2 bases, with 11 bases separating them. Germline CDR1 is SNHLY and CDR2 is FYNNEI. CDR3 nucleotide sequence: TGTGCCAGCAGTGTCCGGACAGATCAAGAGACCCAGTACTTC. Residues: CASSVRTDQETQYF.

This clone occurred a few times. The junction shows a germline mismatch at one end, possibly a read error. Here the CDR3 reads CASSEEGWNEAFF. Here the CDR3 DNA reads TGTGCCAGCAGCGAAGAGGGGTGGAACGAAGCTTTCTTT. The chain is built from TRBV2 and TRBJ1-1; a weak D match, TRBD1 (5 bases). Germline CDR1 SNHLY, CDR2 FYNNEI. CDR3 length: 13 amino acids.

The chain links TRBV19 to TRBJ1-5, with a weak D call TRBD1 (6 bases). The CDR3 loop spans 13 amino acids. The germline CDR1 and CDR2 sequences are LNHDA and SQIVND (reference sequence). V was shortened by 4 bases and J by 4 bases, with 8 bases between the two germline ends. This chain's CDR3 is CASSNDRNQPQHF. CDR3 bases: TGTGCCAGTAGTAACGACAGGAATCAGCCCCAGCATTTT.

This sequence joins TRBV13 and TRBJ2-6, with a tentative D call TRBD1 (5 bases). Trimming pared 5 bases from V and 1 base from J, leaving 9 bases between. This CDR3 spans 15 amino acids. From germline, CDR1 is PRHDT and CDR2 FYEKMQ (reference sequence). The CDR3 reads CASSRDSSGANVLTF. Here the CDR3 DNA reads TGTGCCAGCAGCCGTGACAGTTCTGGGGCCAACGTCCTGACTTTC.

The genes are TRBV10-2 and TRBJ1-4; D is possibly TRBD1 (6 bases). The CDR3 contains 15 residues. The V and J ends lost 0 bases and 5 bases respectively, with 10 bases between them. CDR1 and CDR2 from the germline V gene are WSHSY and SAAADI. Here the CDR3 reads CASSESTGWNEKLFF. The CDR3 coding sequence is TGCGCCAGCAGTGAGTCGACAGGTTGGAATGAAAAACTGTTTTTT.

The rearrangement joins TRBV29-1 to TRBJ1-3; D unclear. Germline values: CDR1 SQVTM, CDR2 ANQGSEA. Trimming removed 6 bases at V and 0 bases at J, with 9 bases between. There are 13 residues in the CDR3. CDR3 in amino acids: CSVAQSSGNTIYF. The CDR3 nucleotides are TGCAGCGTCGCACAGTCCTCTGGAAACACCATATATTTT.

The rearrangement links TRBV3-1 (or the pseudogene TRBV3-2) to TRBJ1-1; 7 bases are a match to TRBD1. Germline assignment: CDR1 LGHDT and CDR2 YNNKEL (reference sequence). The trim removed 3 bases at V and 4 bases at J, leaving 11 bases unmatched. The CDR3 consists of 16 residues. CDR3 DNA sequence: TGTGCCAGCAGCCAGGCAGGGGGATTCAGTATCACTGAAGCTTTCTTT. Translated, it gives CASSQAGGFSITEAFF.

The chain joins TRBV6-5 to TRBJ2-1, with D possibly being TRBD1 (7 bases). Trimming removed 5 bases at V and 7 bases at J, with 18 bases between. The CDR3 has 15 amino acids. Per the germline V gene, CDR1 is MNHEY and CDR2 is SVGAGI. The CDR3 bases are TGTGCCAGCAGTCCGAACTTCAGGGGGGCTAATGAGCAGTTCTTC. Protein product: CASSPNFRGANEQFF.

This clone was seen only a few times. This chain links TRBV12-1 with TRBJ1-2; the table's TRBD1 call for D was not verified on the DNA. TRBV12-1 is a known pseudogene. The CDR3 is 15 amino acids. This chain's CDR3 is CASSYPDRVGYGYTF. The CDR3 DNA sequence: TGTGCCAGCAGCTATCCCGACAGGGTGGGGTATGGCTACACCTTC.

This clone occurred once. The chain links TRBV11-2 to TRBJ1-1; 9 nucleotides line up with TRBD1. The CDR3 spans 14 residues. J gave up 6 bases and V 5 bases, and 7 bases lay outside the gene matches. Germline V gene lookup returns CDR1 SGHAT and CDR2 FQNNGV. The CDR3 loop reads CASSKTGGNPEAFF. The DNA for the CDR3 is TGTGCCAGCAGCAAGACAGGGGGTAATCCTGAAGCTTTCTTT.

V is TRBV4-1 and J is TRBJ1-2, with 8 positions matching TRBD1. The germline CDR1 and CDR2 sequences are MGHRA and YSYEKL. V lost 4 bases to trimming and J lost 8 bases; unmatched junction nucleotides: 6. The CDR3 runs to 13 residues. The CDR3: CASSPRGLKGYTF. The CDR3 region has the DNA TGCGCCAGCAGCCCCAGGGGGCTGAAGGGCTACACCTTC.